Shown below are 8 T cell receptor beta chains from a single sample sequenced in a study of blood T cell repertoires in COVID-19. Assay: immunoSEQ multiplex PCR; the TCRdb copy retains only in-frame clones and omits some. The table includes around 40,000 clones, roughly 78% detected once. The sample was peripheral blood. Receptor source: a man aged 80 or over with active or convalescent COVID-19.

This rearrangement joins TRBV29-1 to TRBJ1-3; perhaps TRBD1 as D (5 bases). The CDR3 contains 12 residues. The V end lost 7 bases, the J end lost 9 bases, and 16 bases lay between the germline ends. Germline V lookup: CDR1 SQVTM, CDR2 ANQGSEA. The CDR3 nucleotides read TGCAGCGCCGACGGGGGGGACGGCACCATATATTTT. It yields the protein CSADGGDGTIYF.

The V call is TRBV6-6, the J call TRBJ1-1; a possible D gene is TRBD1 (6 bases). The germline V gene has CDR1 MNHNY and CDR2 SVGAGI (reference sequence). The CDR3 sequence is 13 residues long. V lost 6 bases and J lost 6, with 14 bases in between. CDR3 nucleotides: TGTGCCAGCAGGGACCAAAACAGGGCTGAAGCTTTCTTT. This encodes CASRDQNRAEAFF.

This clone occurred many times. The CDR3 here is CATSVAGSNQPQHF. CDR3 sequence (DNA): TGTGCCACCAGTGTCGCAGGTAGCAATCAGCCCCAGCATTTT. This chain uses TRBV24-1 with TRBJ1-5, with D uncertain. Between the trimmed V and J ends, which lost 5 bases and 0 bases, there was a span of 7 bases. Germline lookup yields CDR1 KGHDR and CDR2 SFDVKD. The CDR3 loop spans 14 amino acids.

The rearrangement uses TRBV2 and TRBJ2-4, with 8 nucleotides matching TRBD2. The CDR3 length is 16 residues. The germline V gene has CDR1 SNHLY and CDR2 FYNNEI. V lost 5 bases to trimming and J lost 3 bases; unmatched junction nucleotides: 9. CDR3 loop: CASSIPAGVDKNIQYF. CDR3 in DNA: TGTGCCAGCAGTATTCCAGCGGGAGTAGACAAAAACATTCAGTACTTC.

This clone was found a few times. CDR3 protein: CASSVTPGQGETGELFF. CDR3 bases: TGTGCCAGCAGCGTCACGCCGGGACAGGGAGAAACCGGGGAGCTGTTTTTT. The chain uses TRBV9 and TRBJ2-2; 9 bases line up with TRBD1. V lost 2 bases to trimming and J lost 5 bases; unmatched junction nucleotides: 10. The germline V gene has CDR1 SGDLS and CDR2 YYNGEE. The CDR3 totals 17 residues.

The J gene is TRBJ1-1, the V gene TRBV7-9, with 8 bases matching TRBD1. Trimming removed 10 bases from V and 2 bases from J; junction bases left unmatched: 6. The CDR3 length is 13 residues. CDR1 is SEHNR and CDR2 is FQNEAQ in the germline V gene (reference sequence). CDR3 residues: CATPGTGNTEAFF. In nucleotides, the CDR3 is TGTGCCACCCCCGGGACAGGAAACACTGAAGCTTTCTTT.

This chain uses TRBV28 with TRBJ1-1; 7 bases match TRBD1. Germline trimming cut 5 bases from V and 1 base from J; bases unmatched to any gene: 7. CDR3 length equals 15 residues. Per the germline V gene, CDR1 is MDHEN and CDR2 is SYDVKM. The DNA for the CDR3 is TGTGCCAGCAGTCTTAAAGGGGGCGCGAACACTGAAGCTTTCTTT. It specifies CASSLKGGANTEAFF.

This chain uses TRBV5-4 with TRBJ1-4; D not resolved. V was trimmed by 4 bases and J by 8 bases, leaving 18 bases between them. Looked up from germline, CDR1 is SGHNT and CDR2 is YYREEE (reference sequence). The CDR3 totals 15 residues. CDR3 coding DNA: TGTGCCAGCAGCCCGGACTATTCCACGTCGGAAAAACTGTTTTTT. Translation: CASSPDYSTSEKLFF. The variable domain in full, completed from reference TRBV5-4 and TRBJ1-4, reads ETGVTQSPTHLIKTRGQQVTLRCSSQSGHNTVSWYQQALGQGPQFIFQYYREEENGRGNFPPRFSGLQFPNYSSELNVNALELDDSALYLCASSPDYSTSEKLFFGSGTQLSVL.